This T cell receptor (beta chain) is from a study of T cell repertoires in cytomegalovirus infection (dated by TCRdb to the late 2010s). Background on the whole study: The peptide stimulations were aimed at well-studied HLA-B-restricted epitopes as well as recently identified HLA-C-restricted CMV epitopes, whose presentation resists viral immunomodulation. Donor HLA type was relevant to the analysis, because carriage of CMV infection together with the matching HLA type was indicated by public TCR beta signatures.

Reading the label with the study, this specimen's treatment or condition is: in vitro stimulation with specific CMV peptide epitopes to enrich CMV-specific T cells. Broad study findings and their caveats: Cumulative frequency of public TCR beta family members discriminated carriers of CMV infection plus the relevant HLA type in this cohort and an independent approximately 350-donor cohort. In the ex vivo response, HLA-C-restricted CMV-specific TCR beta clonotypes were dominant, and in two of eight donors the single most frequent clonotype came from this HLA-C-restricted group.

TCRdb lists the instrument as Illumina HiSeq 1500. The public reads were run again by TCRdb, first through fastp at Q25 and then through MiXCR, and only productive beta chains were kept. Records with the same CDR3 protein are collapsed into one entry carrying the most frequent genes and DNA. This sample is represented by about 63,000 distinct CDR3 sequences; just over 20% of them were singletons. The ten largest clones add up to around 70% of the sample. This clonotype was detected a few times. Its antigen specificity is not known. No per-base quality is available; no much larger clone lies one base away. Reading the germline V gene gives CDR1 SGHDT and CDR2 YYEEEE. V is cut back by 4 bases and J by 5 bases, with 4 bases in the junction unmatched. The CDR3 starts with the cysteine, ends with the phenylalanine, and has 15 residues. Only the CDR3 region is kept as DNA, spanning 45 bases read in frame from base 1.

The sequenced sample was CD8+ T cells from cultured PBMCs, obtained from culture after CMV antigen stimulation. The chain employs TRBV5-6 and TRBJ2-1, with 12 central nucleotides matching TRBD2. The TCR sequence derives from a human donor in good health (CMV status not recorded). Some clones in this sample may be carry-over from other donors' samples. The CDR3 has the sequence CASSPTSGGDNEQFF. The nucleotides read TGTGCCAGCAGCCCGACTAGCGGGGGTGACAATGAGCAGTTCTTC.